Each of the 4 T cell receptor beta chains below was sequenced from the same sample in a study of immune characterization of retroperitoneal liposarcoma. TCRdb redid the calling of the PCR reads with MiXCR, one entry per CDR3 protein. This sample has around 10,000 distinct CDR3 sequences, with over 45% found just once. The specimen sequenced was tumor tissue. Every receptor here comes from a female donor with retroperitoneal liposarcoma.

This clonotype turned up a few times. This chain uses TRBV6-1 with TRBJ2-1; D is possibly TRBD2 (5 bases). The CDR3 spans 14 residues. Deletions cut 8 bases from V and 3 bases from J, with 14 bases between. CDR1 and CDR2 from the germline V gene are MNHNS and SASEGT. CDR3 DNA: TGTGCCAGCGGCCCCTCTAGCAACTACAATGAGCAGTTCTTC. The encoded protein is CASGPSSNYNEQFF.

This chain joins TRBV7-2 and TRBJ2-4; the match to TRBD2 covers 7 bases. TRBJ2-1 matches the DNA end more closely, so the J call is doubtful. Germline CDR1 and CDR2: SGHTA and FQGNSA. The CDR3 loop spans 16 amino acids. In DNA form, the CDR3 reads TGTGCCAGCAGCTTAGCGGGAGGGGTCCTCAAAAACATTCAGTTCTTC. Its translation: CASSLAGGVLKNIQFF.

V is TRBV6-1 and J is TRBJ2-5, with a possible D match to TRBD1 (6 bases). The J call is in doubt because the DNA end fits TRBJ2-7 better. The CDR3 totals 13 residues. CDR1 MNHNS and CDR2 SASEGT come from the germline V gene. The CDR3 loop is CASSEQGSLEQYF. In DNA form, the CDR3 reads TGTGCCAGCAGTGAACAGGGGTCTCTCGAGCAGTACTTC.

This clonotype was seen only a few times. The chain combines TRBV12-3 or TRBV12-4 with TRBJ2-1; D is ambiguous. The V end lost 7 bases, the J end lost 0 bases, and 10 bases lay between the germline ends. The CDR3 length is 14 residues. CDR3 nucleotides: TGTGCCAGCACCGTCTCTCGCTCCTACAATGAGCAGTTCTTC. Its translation is CASTVSRSYNEQFF.